The clone carrying this T cell receptor (beta chain) was counted only a few times. These data originate in a study of blood T cell repertoires in COVID-19. The study recruited people aged roughly 18 to 100 years across approximately 25 US areas. The V gene end was trimmed by 5 bases and the J gene end by 4 bases; junction bases not matched to a gene: 6. This CDR3 contains 14 residues. Germline V CDR1 and CDR2: MDHEN, SYDVKM. The authors' processing: By means of reference gene primer amplification, nucleated cell counts were estimated. Assay used: immunoSEQ multiplex PCR; TCRdb lists only in-frame clones, some missing. V, J and clone size reflect that table, while D and trimming were determined from the DNA. The sample has about 210,000 clones; approximately 80% are singletons.

The sequenced sample was PBMCs or T cells enriched from blood (not recorded which). The origin of this receptor is a woman aged 50 to 60 with acute COVID-19. The chain recombines TRBV28 with TRBJ1-2; 8 bases are a match to TRBD1. CDR3 residues: CASSQDRGRYGYTF. For the CDR3, the DNA is TGTGCCAGCAGTCAAGACAGGGGTCGCTATGGCTACACCTTC.